This TCR beta chain was profiled in a study of cytotoxic CD8 clonotypes in ibrutinib-treated CLL (dated by TCRdb to about 2021). The study in broad terms: The cohort had 11 relapsed/refractory and approximately 15 treatment-naive patients; some 17 were IGHV unmutated. Longitudinal samples were obtainable from about 30% of the roughly 90 participants in the trial. All remission and progressive disease samples were collected while patients were still receiving ibrutinib. Samples at response were collected after a median of around twelve months of treatment, with a range of roughly 6 to 36 months. Responses were partial in roughly 25 patients and complete in 2; after median approximately 67 months follow-up, around 15 stayed in remission and approximately twelve progressed. Cryopreserved peripheral blood mononuclear cells were obtained prior to treatment, at the time of response, and at either disease progression or sustained remission. On average, each sample had a few hundred thousand productive templates and more than 75,000 productive rearrangements.

Each clonotype received, on average, roughly 9.6x coverage in deep resolution sequencing performed on a MiSeq, where the target depth lay between 1 in 1 million and 1 in 200,000 T cells. The immunoSEQ hsTCRB Kit was used to generate the TCR beta libraries. As for how the authors treated the data: Data were analyzed with ImmunoSEQ Data Assistant and ImmunoSEQ Analyzer, with V, D and J genes assigned per IMGT definitions. Clonality, with values ranging from 0 to 1, was calculated as one minus the normalized Shannon entropy of productive rearrangement frequencies. Public clonotype analysis was restricted to overrepresented clonotypes comprising at least 0.05% of each patient's repertoire. About a dozen repertoires from age-matched healthy donors, obtained from immuneACCESS, served as clonality controls. The clones in this table, taken by TCRdb from immuneACCESS, are in-frame only. Not every clone is retained; where verified, under half of the shortfall comes from an unresolved V gene, and the cause of the rest is unknown. From that table come the V and J calls and clone size; the DNA was used to work out D and trimming. The sample table holds roughly 180,000 clones, of which about 84% were seen once. Together, the top ten hold 4.6% of the sample.

In the paper's terms, the time point label means: roughly 23 months on ibrutinib. Around 2 micrograms of genomic DNA were extracted from cryopreserved PBMCs for TCR beta library preparation. Longitudinal blood samples from CLL patients on ibrutinib monotherapy underwent high-throughput TCR beta sequencing. The patients were enrolled in a single-center, open-label phase 2 trial of ibrutinib monotherapy. Note on this clone: Its antigen specificity is not known. Qualities for individual bases were not recorded, and no much larger clone is one base off.

The CDR3 runs 14 residues from the cysteine to the phenylalanine. Of all the DNA, just the CDR3 is kept, 42 bases in frame from base 1. The germline V gene (reference sequence) yields SEHNR for CDR1 and FQNEAQ for CDR2. V ends up 1 base short and J 7 bases short, with an unmatched junction base count of 2. What the work shows at the level of the full study, not this receptor alone: Sustained-remission and progressing patients did not have matched sampling times, and lymph node repertoires were not examined. At baseline, clonality was higher than in age-matched healthy donors and showed a strong correlation with circulating CD8+ T-cell counts. Clonality increased at ibrutinib response, stayed stable in sustained remission, and fell back toward baseline at progression. Public clonotypes were rare and either shrank or stayed stable during treatment, and the rise in clonality at ibrutinib response reflected expansion of private clonotypes.

Specimen: PBMCs, collected after 24 months of ibrutinib treatment. The chain links TRBV7-9 with TRBJ1-5; 9 bases in the middle match TRBD1. The TCR comes from a human donor with chronic lymphocytic leukemia. The CDR3 amino acid sequence is: CASSLGQGGQPQHF. Read as DNA, the sequence is TGTGCCAGCAGCTTAGGACAGGGGGGACAGCCCCAGCATTTT.